These 24 T cell receptor beta chains originate from one sample sequenced in a study of breast tumors, draining lymph nodes, adjacent tissues. Samples came from axillary lymph nodes draining the breast cancer. TCRdb fed the multiplex PCR reads into MiXCR, producing one record per CDR3 protein. Of roughly 120,000 distinct CDR3 sequences in the sample, around 20% were seen once. What was sequenced was axillary lymph node tissue. These TCRs come from a female donor with breast cancer. Some clones in this sample may be carry-over from other donors' samples.

This clonotype was counted many times. The V call is TRBV12-3 or TRBV12-4, the J call TRBJ1-5, with 7 bases matching TRBD1. The CDR3 contains 13 residues. V shed 7 bases, J shed 1 base, and the junction held 1 base outside the gene matches. CDR3 nucleotides: TGTGCCAGCAAACAGGGGAGCAATCAGCCCCAGCATTTT. Its protein is CASKQGSNQPQHF.

The CDR3 nucleotides read TGTGCCAGCAGGAAGGGGGCTGGGGGCTACACCTTC. Its translation is CASRKGAGGYTF. V is TRBV6-5 and J is TRBJ1-2; 7 bases agree with TRBD1. V lost 6 bases, J lost 8 bases, and 6 bases stayed unmatched. The V gene's germline CDR1 is MNHEY and CDR2 SVGAGI. This CDR3 is 12 amino acids long.

Note on this clonotype: The germline gene is not matched at one end of the junction; a read error may be the cause. This chain uses TRBV6-6 with TRBJ2-5; no reliable D call. The germline V gene has CDR1 MNHNY and CDR2 SVGAGI (reference sequence). This CDR3 contains 13 residues. The CDR3 region is CAGSRPRLETQYF. The CDR3 nucleotides are TGTGCCGGCAGTCGACCTAGGTTAGAGACCCAGTACTTC.

In the case of this clonotype: This sequence may be a read error, since a much larger clone differs from it by one base. The rearrangement joins TRBV5-6 to TRBJ2-1; 7 positions agree with TRBD2. This CDR3 is built from 15 residues. The germline CDR1 and CDR2 sequences are SGHDT and YYEEEE. CDR3 sequence reads: CASSLGGSSYNEQSF. CDR3 sequence (DNA): TGTGCCAGCAGCTTAGGCGGGAGCTCCTACAATGAGCAGTCCTTC. The entire variable domain, with the rest obtained from reference TRBV5-6 and TRBJ2-1, is as follows: DAGVTQSPTHLIKTRGQQVTLRCSPKSGHDTVSWYQQALGQGPQFIFQYYEEEERQRGNFPDRFSGHQFPNYSSELNVNALLLGDSALYLCASSLGGSSYNEQSFGPGTRLTVL.

This clonotype was seen many times. The chain links TRBV19 to TRBJ2-1, with a weak D call TRBD1 (5 bases). Germline assignment: CDR1 LNHDA and CDR2 SQIVND (reference sequence). The CDR3 spans 12 residues. Trimming took off 7 bases at V and 6 bases at J, with 10 bases between the two ends. CDR3 DNA: TGTGCCAGTAAGTTCCAGGGCAATGAGCAGTTCTTC. This sequence encodes CASKFQGNEQFF.

This clonotype was detected ten times or more. This chain joins TRBV6-5 and TRBJ2-3; 8 bases align to TRBD1. V shed 2 bases and J 2 bases; nucleotides not matched to a gene: 6. CDR1 is MNHEY and CDR2 is SVGAGI in the germline V gene. The CDR3 is 16 amino acids. Here the CDR3 reads CASSYQTGQVTDTQYF. CDR3 DNA: TGTGCCAGCAGTTACCAAACGGGACAGGTCACAGATACGCAGTATTTT.

Concerning this clonotype itself: Because it lacks the conserved phenylalanine or tryptophan at the end, this CDR3 is likely a read error. The gene calls are TRBV15 and TRBJ2-1; D uncertain. The ends were cut back, 3 bases at V and 8 bases at J, with 23 bases in the middle. Germline CDR1 LNHNV, CDR2 YYDKDF (reference sequence). The CDR3 is 17 amino acids. CDR3 bases: TGTGCCACCAGCAGGGATCAGGCCTGGGGTTTACAATATGAGCAGTTCATC. It specifies CATSRDQAWGLQYEQFI.

Many counts were recorded for this clonotype. V gene TRBV2 combines with J gene TRBJ1-4; 8 bases agree with TRBD1. The CDR3 contains 13 residues. Per germline, CDR1 SNHLY and CDR2 FYNNEI. After removal of 8 bases from V and 8 bases from J, the junction contained 7 bases not matched to a gene. CDR3 sequence reads: CASGQGAGEKLFF. DNA for the CDR3: TGTGCCAGCGGCCAGGGGGCGGGAGAAAAACTGTTTTTT.

This clonotype occurred many times. CDR3 bases: TGCAGTGCTAGGGAGGGTGCCCAGCCCCAGCATTTT. This gives the protein CSAREGAQPQHF. The rearrangement links TRBV20-1 to TRBJ1-5; D not certain. V lost 3 bases and J 7 bases, leaving 10 bases between the germline ends. This CDR3 is 12 amino acids long. From germline, CDR1 is DFQATT and CDR2 SNEGSKA (reference sequence).

With regard to this clonotype: One base away lies a much larger clone, so this may be a sequencing read error. V and J are TRBV29-1 and TRBJ2-1; TRBD1 is a possible D gene (5 bases). Germline CDR1 reads SQVTM; CDR2 reads ANQGSEA. The length of the CDR3 is 13 residues. The ends were cut back, 3 bases at V and 6 bases at J, with 12 bases in the middle. CDR3 nucleotides: TGCAGCGTTGACAGGGAAGGCGGCAATGAGCAGTTCTTC. Residues: CSVDREGGNEQFF.

Concerning this clonotype: Its ends do not fully match the called genes, so a read error is possible. The chain recombines TRBV6-1 with TRBJ1-2; TRBD1 is a possible D gene (6 bases). CDR1 is MNHNS, CDR2 SASEGT, per germline. This CDR3 contains 13 residues. The CDR3 bases are TGTGCCAGCAGTGAGTCAGACCGTGGGGGCTACGCCTTC. Its translation is CASSESDRGGYAF.

This clonotype was picked up many times. The CDR3: CSARTDTQYF. CDR3 nucleotide sequence: TGCAGTGCTAGAACAGATACGCAGTATTTT. The genes are TRBV20-1 and TRBJ2-3; D unresolved. This CDR3 is built from 10 residues. The V end was cut by 2 bases, the J end by 3 bases, with 0 bases between. Germline V gene sequence: CDR1 DFQATT, CDR2 SNEGSKA (reference sequence).

This clonotype was found many times. The chain carries TRBV18 and TRBJ1-2; D is uncertain. Germline V gives CDR1 KGHSH, CDR2 LQKENI. Trimming removed 5 bases from V and 4 bases from J, with 17 bases in between. This CDR3 is 15 amino acids long. In DNA form, the CDR3 reads TGTGCCAGCTCAGCGGGCCGGGAGGCCTTCTATGGCTACACCTTC. Translating it yields CASSAGREAFYGYTF.

This clonotype was observed many times. The CDR3, as DNA: TGTGCCAAGACCGGGACAGGGGAAAATAGCAATCAGCCCCAGCATTTT. Protein product: CAKTGTGENSNQPQHF. The chain recombines TRBV28 with TRBJ1-5; 10 bases fit TRBD1. The CDR3 length is 16 residues. The J segment lost 0 bases and the V segment lost 10 bases, leaving 9 bases of the junction unmatched. The germline V gene has CDR1 MDHEN and CDR2 SYDVKM.

Ten or more counts support this clonotype. The chain has TRBV15 and TRBJ2-7, with TRBD2 matching over 7 bases. This CDR3 has 16 residues. CDR1 and CDR2 (germline): LNHNV, YYDKDF (reference sequence). V dropped 0 bases and J dropped 4; count of bases not matched to a gene: 9. The CDR3, as DNA: TGTGCCACCAGCAGAGATTTATCGGGGCGGGAGTACGAGCAGTACTTC. Amino acid sequence: CATSRDLSGREYEQYF.

This clonotype was observed many times. The chain recombines TRBV3-1 with TRBJ2-1; D tentatively fits TRBD1 or TRBD2 (5 bases each). V lost 6 bases and J lost 6, with 18 bases in between. The CDR3 spans 15 residues. The V gene's germline CDR1 is LGHDT and CDR2 YNNKEL (reference sequence). The CDR3 is CASRLQSGTLNEQFF. The CDR3 nucleotides are TGTGCCAGCAGGTTACAATCCGGGACCCTCAATGAGCAGTTCTTC.

With respect to this clonotype: Being one base from a much bigger clone, this may be a read error. The V call is TRBV6-1, the J call TRBJ1-2, with D tentatively TRBD1 (5 bases). CDR1 MNHNS and CDR2 SASEGT come from the germline V gene. CDR3 length: 13 residues. For the CDR3, the DNA is TGTGCCAGCAGTGAAGGACAGTATATTGGCTACAGCTTC. Its translation is CASSEGQYIGYSF.

This clonotype was seen a few times. The chain employs TRBV5-4 and TRBJ2-5; TRBD1 or TRBD2 may be the D gene (7 bases each). This CDR3 has 16 amino acids. CDR1 and CDR2 (germline): SGHNT, YYREEE (reference sequence). V gave up 4 bases and J gave up 4 bases, with 20 bases separating them. CDR3 sequence reads: CASSPERGRGRETQYF. The CDR3, as DNA: TGTGCCAGCAGCCCTGAGAGAGGGAGGGGGCGAGAGACCCAGTACTTC.

The chain links TRBV30 to TRBJ1-1; D perhaps matches TRBD1 (6 bases). The CDR3 spans 14 residues. The V end was cut by 2 bases, the J end by 1 base, with 11 bases between. Germline-derived CDR1 and CDR2 are GTSNPN and SVGIG (reference sequence). CDR3 DNA sequence: TGTGCCTGGAGTAAAAACAGGGAGAACACTGAAGCTTTCTTT. Translation: CAWSKNRENTEAFF.

This clonotype was observed at least ten times. The chain joins TRBV12-3 or TRBV12-4 to TRBJ2-7; 9 bases match TRBD1. This CDR3 has 16 amino acids. The J segment lost 0 bases and the V segment lost 1 base, leaving 4 bases of the junction unmatched. CDR3 bases: TGTGCCAGCAGTTTAGAGACAGGGGGGTTCTCCTACGAGCAGTACTTC. Protein: CASSLETGGFSYEQYF.

This clonotype was found many times. The chain recombines TRBV20-1 with TRBJ2-4, with 10 bases fitting TRBD1. Losses at the gene ends were 4 bases for V and 2 bases for J; bases not matched to a gene: 5. Germline V gene sequence: CDR1 DFQATT, CDR2 SNEGSKA (reference sequence). The CDR3 totals 15 residues. CDR3 DNA sequence: TGCAGTGCTACCGACAGGGGGCGTACCAAAAACATTCAGTACTTC. It yields the protein CSATDRGRTKNIQYF.

This clonotype was counted at least ten times. The chain couples TRBV13 to TRBJ2-1; TRBD2 matches at 8 bases. V trimming: 1 base; J trimming: 6 bases; junction bases outside the gene matches: 2. Germline CDR1 is PRHDT and CDR2 is FYEKMQ (reference sequence). The CDR3 has 14 residues. The CDR3 nucleotides are TGTGCCAGCAGCTTAGCTACTAGCGGCAATGAGCAGTTCTTC. Residues: CASSLATSGNEQFF.

This clonotype was recorded at least ten times. V is TRBV7-3 and J is TRBJ2-1; D may be TRBD2 (5 bases). The CDR3 covers 14 residues. Between the trimmed V and J ends, which lost 5 bases and 10 bases, there was a span of 18 bases. Germline CDR1 is SGHTA and CDR2 is FQGTGA. CDR3 coding DNA: TGTGCCAGCAGCCCGCCTGGGGAGTGGAACGAGCAGTTCTTC. This sequence encodes CASSPPGEWNEQFF.

This clonotype was picked up a small number of times. V and J are TRBV5-4 and TRBJ2-3; 7 bases align to TRBD2. The CDR3 spans 18 residues. The germline CDR1 and CDR2 sequences are SGHNT and YYREEE (reference sequence). With V trimmed by 3 bases and J by 0 bases, 13 bases remained unmatched. CDR3 sequence reads: CASSSQHGGGGSTDTQYF. CDR3 nucleotides: TGTGCCAGCAGCTCCCAGCATGGGGGGGGGGGAAGCACAGATACGCAGTATTTT.